The 32 T cell receptor beta chains given below trace back to one sample, sequenced in a study of CD8 T cells in Susac syndrome. It was with random hexamers that roughly 0.5 to 1 ug RNA was reverse transcribed. MiXCR was run by TCRdb on the immunoSEQ multiplex PCR reads, yielding one entry per CDR3 protein. The sample comprises 300,000 to 350,000 distinct CDR3 sequences, approximately 90% of which are singletons, and less than 0.08% rests with the top ten. Material for sequencing was CD4+ T cells from PBMCs. The receptor set was obtained from a human donor with multiple sclerosis.

The rearrangement uses TRBV10-3 and TRBJ2-7, with unresolved D. The CDR3 extends over 12 amino acids. The germline V gene encodes CDR1 ENHRY and CDR2 SYGVKD. V dropped 3 bases and J dropped 2 bases, with 5 bases sitting between them. The DNA of the CDR3 is TGTGCCATCAGTGATACGGCCTACGAGCAGTACTTC. This translates into CAISDTAYEQYF.

This clonotype has a single count. V usage is TRBV6-2 or TRBV6-3 and J usage is TRBJ2-1; 9 bases map to TRBD2. The V gene's germline CDR1 is MNHEY and CDR2 SVGEGT. The CDR3 loop spans 15 amino acids. Trimming took 6 bases from V and 6 from J; bases not matched to a gene: 9. The CDR3 loop reads CASSNPGLAVNEQFF. CDR3 bases: TGTGCCAGCAGCAATCCGGGACTAGCTGTCAATGAGCAGTTCTTC.

The rearrangement joins TRBV30 to TRBJ1-6; TRBD1 matches at 8 bases. Losses at the gene ends were 5 bases for V and 11 bases for J; bases not matched to a gene: 14. The V gene's germline CDR1 is GTSNPN and CDR2 SVGIG (reference sequence). The CDR3 covers 15 residues. The chain's CDR3 is CAWGGPGTGQTPLHF. Written as DNA, the CDR3 is TGTGCCTGGGGAGGCCCCGGGACAGGACAAACACCCCTCCACTTT.

This clonotype was picked up one time. The V call is TRBV9, the J call TRBJ1-4; 8 bases fit TRBD1. Germline-derived CDR1 and CDR2 are SGDLS and YYNGEE. V dropped 4 bases and J dropped 8; count of bases not matched to a gene: 7. This CDR3 contains 14 residues. The CDR3 spells CASSLGQAREKLFF. In nucleotides, the CDR3 is TGTGCCAGCAGCCTGGGACAGGCTAGGGAAAAACTGTTTTTT. Full variable domain (missing parts from reference TRBV9 and TRBJ1-4): DSGVTQTPKHLITATGQRVTLRCSPRSGDLSVYWYQQSLDQGLQFLIQYYNGEERAKGNILERFSAQQFPDLHSELNLSSLELGDSALYFCASSLGQAREKLFFGSGTQLSVL.

The chain recombines TRBV2 with TRBJ2-3; D is ambiguous. V shed 4 bases and J shed 3 bases, with 8 bases lying between them. The CDR3 covers 13 residues. Germline values: CDR1 SNHLY, CDR2 FYNNEI. Written as DNA, the CDR3 is TGTGCCAGCAGTGCCGCGAGGACAGATACGCAGTATTTT. It yields the protein CASSAARTDTQYF.

The chain carries TRBV18 and TRBJ2-6; D gene ambiguous. Germline CDR1 is KGHSH and CDR2 is LQKENI. This CDR3 is 15 amino acids long. V lost 2 bases and J 4 bases, leaving 9 bases between the germline ends. CDR3 sequence reads: CASSPSGFGANVLTF. In DNA, the CDR3 is TGTGCCAGCTCACCATCCGGGTTCGGGGCCAACGTCCTGACTTTC.

This rearrangement joins TRBV29-1 to TRBJ1-2, with D possibly TRBD1 on 5 matching bases. CDR3 length equals 12 residues. V was pared by 4 bases and J by 4 bases, with 10 bases between. The germline gives CDR1 SQVTM, CDR2 ANQGSEA. The CDR3 DNA follows: TGCAGCGTTGTCGGGACGCTCTATGGCTACACCTTC. It yields the protein CSVVGTLYGYTF. The whole variable domain, remainder taken from reference TRBV29-1 and TRBJ1-2, is SAVISQKPSRDICQRGTSLTIQCQVDSQVTMMFWYRQQPGQSLTLIATANQGSEATYESGFVIDKFPISRPNLTFSTLTVSNMSPEDSSIYLCSVVGTLYGYTFGSGTRLTVV.

This clonotype was observed a handful of times. V usage is TRBV24-1 and J usage is TRBJ2-7; TRBD1 might be the D (5 bases). The CDR3 contains 15 residues. CDR1 KGHDR and CDR2 SFDVKD come from the germline V gene. With 3 bases removed from V and 3 bases from J, the gap between germline ends came to 14 bases. As DNA, the CDR3 is TGTGCCACCAGTGATCGACAGAAGGGAATCTACGAGCAGTACTTC. Its translation is CATSDRQKGIYEQYF.

This sequence joins TRBV20-1 and TRBJ2-7; tentatively, D is TRBD2 (5 bases). The V and J ends lost 5 bases and 7 bases respectively, with 18 bases between them. In germline, CDR1 is DFQATT, CDR2 SNEGSKA (reference sequence). This CDR3 has 13 amino acids. The CDR3 loop reads CSAPQRVGGEQYF. The DNA for the CDR3 is TGCAGTGCTCCTCAGAGGGTTGGAGGTGAGCAGTACTTC.

The chain combines TRBV6-5 with TRBJ2-1, with D possibly being TRBD1 or TRBD2 (6 bases each). V was shortened by 10 bases and J by 5 bases, with 15 bases between the two germline ends. CDR3 size: 13 residues. Germline V gene lookup returns CDR1 MNHEY and CDR2 SVGAGI. CDR3 loop: CATGGGRHNEQFF. The CDR3 nucleotides are TGTGCCACCGGGGGCGGGCGGCACAATGAGCAGTTCTTC.

J is TRBJ1-1 and V is TRBV27, with D unresolved. The CDR3 has 15 amino acids. CDR1 and CDR2 (germline): MNHEY, SMNVEV (reference sequence). V lost 4 bases and J 5 bases, leaving 17 bases between the germline ends. CDR3 nucleotides: TGTGCCAGCAGTTCCCCCCCCGGGAGAGGAACTGAAGCTTTCTTT. Amino acids: CASSSPPGRGTEAFF.

The chain is built from TRBV29-1 and TRBJ1-2, with D hard to call. Germline V gene sequence: CDR1 SQVTM, CDR2 ANQGSEA. Trimming stripped 6 bases from V and 0 bases from J, with 5 bases between. This CDR3 is 11 amino acids long. The CDR3 is CSVTPNYGYTF. The CDR3 bases are TGCAGCGTCACCCCTAACTATGGCTACACCTTC. The full variable domain, rest sourced from reference TRBV29-1 and TRBJ1-2, is SAVISQKPSRDICQRGTSLTIQCQVDSQVTMMFWYRQQPGQSLTLIATANQGSEATYESGFVIDKFPISRPNLTFSTLTVSNMSPEDSSIYLCSVTPNYGYTFGSGTRLTVV.

J is TRBJ1-1 and V is TRBV5-1; D is ambiguous. The germline V gene encodes CDR1 SGHRS and CDR2 YFSETQ. The CDR3 extends over 15 amino acids. Trimming took 0 bases from V and 1 from J, leaving 10 bases between them. CDR3 in amino acids: CASSLEVGWNTEAFF. The DNA of the CDR3 is TGCGCCAGCAGCTTGGAAGTCGGGTGGAACACTGAAGCTTTCTTT.

This rearrangement joins TRBV27 to TRBJ2-4; D is possibly TRBD1 (5 bases). The ends were cut back, 0 bases at V and 1 base at J, with 10 bases in the middle. CDR3 size: 16 residues. Per germline, CDR1 MNHEY and CDR2 SMNVEV (reference sequence). CDR3: CASSLSWGLAKNIQYF. For the CDR3, the DNA is TGTGCCAGCAGTTTATCATGGGGCCTCGCCAAAAACATTCAGTACTTC.

The chain is built from TRBV10-3 and TRBJ2-1; 12 bases line up with TRBD2. The germline gives CDR1 ENHRY, CDR2 SYGVKD. Germline trimming cut 2 bases from V and 8 bases from J; bases unmatched to any gene: 7. CDR3 size: 16 residues. In DNA, the CDR3 is TGTGCCATCAGTGAGACCGGGACTAGCGGGCCCCATGAGCAGTTCTTC. This sequence encodes CAISETGTSGPHEQFF.

This chain joins TRBV7-9 and TRBJ2-7; D ambiguous. V shed 0 bases and J shed 9 bases, with 12 bases lying between them. This CDR3 contains 13 residues. Germline-derived CDR1 and CDR2 are SEHNR and FQNEAQ (reference sequence). CDR3 sequence: CASSLAASTSQYF. The DNA for the CDR3 is TGTGCCAGCAGCTTAGCCGCTAGTACTTCGCAGTACTTC. Full variable domain (rest looked up from reference TRBV7-9 and TRBJ2-7): DTGVSQNPRHKITKRGQNVTFRCDPISEHNRLYWYRQTLGQGPEFLTYFQNEAQLEKSRLLSDRFSAERPKGSFSTLEIQRTEQGDSAMYLCASSLAASTSQYFGPGTRLTVT.

The V and J genes are TRBV30 and TRBJ1-2; 8 bases align to TRBD1. V shed 0 bases, J shed 5 bases, and the junction held 2 bases outside the gene matches. Germline CDR1 GTSNPN, CDR2 SVGIG (reference sequence). The CDR3 loop spans 13 amino acids. In nucleotides, the CDR3 is TGTGCCTGGAGTGTGGACAGGGAATATGGCTACACCTTC. It translates to CAWSVDREYGYTF.

The rearrangement uses TRBV7-6 and TRBJ2-1; tentative D call: TRBD2 (6 bases). Trimming removed 2 bases at V and 5 bases at J, with 13 bases between. CDR3 length equals 15 residues. The germline V gene has CDR1 SGHVS and CDR2 FNYEAQ. CDR3 region: CASSLSGGAHNEQFF. Written as DNA, the CDR3 is TGTGCCAGCAGCTTATCGGGCGGGGCCCACAATGAGCAGTTCTTC. Supplemented by reference TRBV7-6 and TRBJ2-1, the full variable domain reads GAGVSQSPRYKVTKRGQDVALRCDPISGHVSLYWYRQALGQGPEFLTYFNYEAQQDKSGLPNDRFSAERPEGSISTLTIQRTEQRDSAMYRCASSLSGGAHNEQFFGPGTRLTVL.

The chain combines TRBV19 with TRBJ2-7; 8 bases align to TRBD1. Germline CDR1 reads LNHDA; CDR2 reads SQIVND (reference sequence). V dropped 6 bases and J dropped 7; count of bases not matched to a gene: 14. The CDR3 loop spans 15 amino acids. The CDR3 sequence is CASSYQTGAPAEQYF. CDR3 DNA sequence: TGTGCCAGTAGCTACCAGACAGGGGCCCCCGCGGAGCAGTACTTC.

J is TRBJ2-2 and V is TRBV3-1; D perhaps matches TRBD2 (6 bases). V lost 5 bases, J lost 3 bases, and 13 bases lay in between. This CDR3 spans 15 amino acids. CDR1 is LGHDT and CDR2 is YNNKEL in the germline V gene (reference sequence). CDR3 bases: TGTGCCAGCAGCTCCGGTCCGGGAGACACCGGGGAGCTGTTTTTT. Protein: CASSSGPGDTGELFF.

For this clonotype: An end of the junction differs from the germline gene, which may be a read error. This chain links TRBV10-3 with TRBJ1-1; no definite D call. The CDR3 has 16 amino acids. The germline V gene encodes CDR1 ENHRY and CDR2 SYGVKD. The CDR3 DNA follows: TGCCCCCTCATAGGCATTGATAAAAAAGAGAACACTGAAGCTTTCTTT. Translation: CPLIGIDKKENTEAFF.

The V and J genes are TRBV3-1 and TRBJ1-1; no definite D call. Between the trimmed V and J ends, which lost 4 bases and 1 base, there was a span of 13 bases. Germline-derived CDR1 and CDR2 are LGHDT and YNNKEL (reference sequence). The CDR3 loop spans 15 amino acids. As DNA, the CDR3 is TGTGCCAGCAGCCCGTTGGGAGCGGCGAACACTGAAGCTTTCTTT. It specifies CASSPLGAANTEAFF.

The J gene is TRBJ1-2, the V gene TRBV6-5; 10 bases line up with TRBD1. The CDR3 totals 17 residues. The V gene's germline CDR1 is MNHEY and CDR2 SVGAGI. J gave up 1 base and V 0 bases, and 5 bases lay outside the gene matches. The chain's CDR3 is CASSYSTGTGVNYGYTF. In DNA form, the CDR3 reads TGTGCCAGCAGTTACTCGACCGGGACAGGGGTTAACTATGGCTACACCTTC.

This clonotype occurred once. The rearrangement links TRBV19 to TRBJ1-2; D unresolved. The germline V gene encodes CDR1 LNHDA and CDR2 SQIVND (reference sequence). This CDR3 spans 13 amino acids. The V gene lost 5 bases and the J gene lost 7 bases, with 14 bases spanning the gap. The CDR3 nucleotides read TGTGCCAGTAGTCCCAACTTGAGTGGTGGCTACACCTTC. Translating gives CASSPNLSGGYTF.

This clonotype was seen just once. The V gene is TRBV7-2, the J gene TRBJ1-1; D is uncertain. The V gene lost 5 bases and the J gene lost 14 bases, with 18 bases spanning the gap. This CDR3 contains 12 residues. Germline V gives CDR1 SGHTA, CDR2 FQGNSA. CDR3 sequence reads: CASSSVGLLVFF. The CDR3 DNA reads as TGTGCCAGCAGCAGTGTCGGGCTCCTCGTATTCTTT.

The chain links TRBV18 to TRBJ2-1; tentatively, D is TRBD1 (6 bases). Germline lookup yields CDR1 KGHSH and CDR2 LQKENI. V dropped 0 bases and J dropped 8 bases, with 14 bases sitting between them. The CDR3 sequence is 15 residues long. The CDR3 DNA follows: TGTGCCAGCTCACCACCTCTACAGGGAGCGGATGAGCAGTTCTTC. Translated, it gives CASSPPLQGADEQFF.

This clonotype was recorded once. The chain couples TRBV7-3 to TRBJ2-5; possibly TRBD1 or TRBD2 for D (6 bases each). Trimming removed 2 bases from V and 3 bases from J, with 13 bases in between. The CDR3 covers 15 residues. CDR1 SGHTA and CDR2 FQGTGA come from the germline V gene. As DNA, the CDR3 is TGTGCCAGCAGCTTAGGGGGCAGGGAGGAAGAGACCCAGTACTTC. This translates into CASSLGGREEETQYF.

This clonotype was detected only a few times. This chain joins TRBV30 and TRBJ2-7; D is possibly TRBD2 (6 bases). The length of the CDR3 is 14 residues. Germline CDR1 and CDR2: GTSNPN and SVGIG (reference sequence). The germline V and J ends were trimmed by 0 bases and 2 bases, with 11 bases remaining between them. The CDR3 coding sequence is TGTGCCTGGAGTGTCGGAGGGCGGCCCTACGAGCAGTACTTC. This gives the protein CAWSVGGRPYEQYF.

This clonotype was found once. V gene TRBV29-1 combines with J gene TRBJ1-1; D call uncertain. CDR1 SQVTM and CDR2 ANQGSEA come from the germline V gene. The V end was cut by 0 bases, the J end by 8 bases, with 13 bases between. CDR3 length: 13 amino acids. The CDR3 DNA follows: TGCAGCGTTGAAGATCCTGGCCCAAAGGAAGCTTTCTTT. Its translation: CSVEDPGPKEAFF.

The chain couples TRBV12-3 or TRBV12-4 to TRBJ1-2; D ambiguous. The ends were cut back, 0 bases at V and 14 bases at J, with 16 bases in the middle. This CDR3 comprises 13 residues. CDR3 region: CASSLAASLATTF. The CDR3 DNA sequence: TGTGCCAGCAGTTTAGCGGCCAGCCTAGCCACAACCTTC.

This chain links TRBV30 with TRBJ2-2; D is unresolved. V lost 2 bases and J lost 1, with 5 bases in between. The CDR3 extends over 13 amino acids. Germline V gene sequence: CDR1 GTSNPN, CDR2 SVGIG (reference sequence). CDR3 amino acids: CAWSSGNTGELFF. CDR3 DNA: TGTGCCTGGAGTAGTGGGAACACCGGGGAGCTGTTTTTT. The full variable domain, with the rest looked up from reference TRBV30 and TRBJ2-2, is SQTIHQWPATLVQPVGSPLSLECTVEGTSNPNLYWYRQAAGRGLQLLFYSVGIGQISSEVPQNLSASRPQDRQFILSSKKLLLSDSGFYLCAWSSGNTGELFFGEGSRLTVL.

V is TRBV5-1 and J is TRBJ2-3, with 10 nucleotides matching TRBD2. This CDR3 has 16 residues. The germline gives CDR1 SGHRS, CDR2 YFSETQ. V dropped 4 bases and J dropped 2; count of bases not matched to a gene: 7. The DNA for the CDR3 is TGCGCCAGCAGCCAACTAGCGGGGCGTCACACAGATACGCAGTATTTT. This codes for CASSQLAGRHTDTQYF. The full variable domain, with the rest looked up from reference TRBV5-1 and TRBJ2-3, is KAGVTQTPRYLIKTRGQQVTLSCSPISGHRSVSWYQQTPGQGLQFLFEYFSETQRNKGNFPGRFSGRQFSNSRSEMNVSTLELGDSALYLCASSQLAGRHTDTQYFGPGTRLTVL.